A selection of T cell receptor beta chains follows, all from one sample in a study of identical twins. TCRdb redid the calling of the 5' RACE reads with MiXCR, one entry per CDR3 protein. The profile covers 500,000 to 600,000 distinct CDR3 sequences, with around 20% appearing a single time and 0.75% to 0.95% taken by the ten largest. The same sample was also used in a study of T cells expressing NK-cell markers.

Sequenced input: CD4+ T cells sorted from blood. The receptors stem from a woman under 30 in good health. The CDR3 runs from the conserved cysteine through the conserved F or W. D genes are given only for firm matches. Size values are once, few and many counts, or a class for expanded clones, and some rows have none.

>14|TRBV9|TRBJ2-2|.|.
TGTGCCAGCAGCGGGACGGCCGGGGTCGTGGAGCTGTTTTTT
CASSGTAGVVELFF
>17|TRBV12-3/TRBV12-4|TRBJ1-6|few|TRBD1
TGTGCCAGCAGTTTGGCGTTCGACAGGGCCTATAATTCACCCCTCCACTTT
CASSLAFDRAYNSPLHF
>10|TRBV12-3/TRBV12-4|TRBJ1-2|few|.
TGTGCCAGCAGGGGTCACGGCTACACCTTC
CASRGHGYTF
>15|TRBV20-1|TRBJ2-1|.|TRBD2
TGCAGTGCTAGGGGGGGTTGGGAGCGGGAGTTTGAGCAGTTCTTC
CSARGGWEREFEQFF
>14|TRBV6-1|TRBJ2-5|.|TRBD2
TGTGCCAGCAGTGAGGGGGGGGGCCAAGAGACCCAGTACTTC
CASSEGGGQETQYF
>14|TRBV10-3|TRBJ1-2|few|.
TGTGCCATCAGTGAGCGGAGGGCGAACTATGGCTACACCTTC
CAISERRANYGYTF
>14|TRBV11-2|TRBJ2-5|.|.
TGTGCCAGCAGCATTCAGGGACGACCTGGGACCCAGTACTTC
CASSIQGRPGTQYF
>15|TRBV12-3/TRBV12-4|TRBJ1-6|many|.
TGTGCCAGCAGTTTAGTCGGGGGTGCAAATTCACCCCTCCACTTT
CASSLVGGANSPLHF
>12|TRBV5-4|TRBJ1-2|few|.
TGTGCCAGCAGCTGGGACGTTCGAGGCTACACCTTC
CASSWDVRGYTF
>14|TRBV7-2|TRBJ2-7|.|.
TGTGCCAGCAGCTTACCCAGGCCCACCTACGAGCAGTACTTC
CASSLPRPTYEQYF
>13|TRBV29-1|TRBJ2-2|few|.
TGCAGCGTTGGTTATATAGGAACCGGGGAGCTGTTTTTT
CSVGYIGTGELFF
>15|TRBV7-2|TRBJ2-2|few|TRBD2
TGTGCCAGCAGCAGGACTAGCGCGAACACCGGGGAGCTGTTTTTT
CASSRTSANTGELFF
>15|TRBV6-1|TRBJ2-3|.|TRBD1
TGTGCCAGCAGTGAACCGGGACAGGGGACGGATACGCAGTATTTT
CASSEPGQGTDTQYF
>12|TRBV25-1|TRBJ2-3|many|.
TGTGCCAGCAGGGACGTTGGGGATACGCAGTATTTT
CASRDVGDTQYF
>13|TRBV7-9|TRBJ2-7|.|TRBD1
TGTGCCAGCCGAACAGGGGCGGGCCTCGAGCAGTACTTC
CASRTGAGLEQYF
>16|TRBV5-1|TRBJ2-2|.|TRBD1
TGCGCCAGCAGCTTGGGACAGGGTTTCGGCACCGGGGAGCTGTTTTTT
CASSLGQGFGTGELFF
>15|TRBV29-1|TRBJ1-1|.|TRBD1
TGCAGCGGGGGGGGACAGTTCCCGGGGAACACTGAAGCTTTCTTT
CSGGGQFPGNTEAFF
>13|TRBV20-1|TRBJ2-1|.|.
TGCAGTGGTTCGAATGGGGACTACAATGAGCAGTTCTTC
CSGSNGDYNEQFF
>13|TRBV4-3|TRBJ1-3|few|.
TGCGCCAGCAGCCAAGATCTACAGGGCTCCATATATTTT
CASSQDLQGSIYF
>15|TRBV12-3/TRBV12-4|TRBJ2-7|many|TRBD2
TGTGCCAGCAGTTTCCTGCGGGGGGCCTCCTACGAGCAGTACTTC
CASSFLRGASYEQYF
>12|TRBV2|TRBJ2-3|.|.
TGTGCCAGCAGTGAAGAGGGGAACGCGCAGTATTTT
CASSEEGNAQYF
>11|TRBV3-1|TRBJ1-2|many|.
TGTGCCAGCAGCTACTTCTATGGCTACACCTTC
CASSYFYGYTF
>17|TRBV20-1|TRBJ2-1|.|TRBD2
TGCAGTGCTAGATCCCTCGGAGCGGGGGCCCCCTACAATGAGCAGTTCTTC
CSARSLGAGAPYNEQFF
>11|TRBV7-2|TRBJ2-5|.|.
TGTGCCAGCAGCTTAGTGGTTACCCAGTACTTC
CASSLVVTQYF
>16|TRBV4-3|TRBJ2-1|few|.
TGCGCCAGCAGCCAAGAAAGCGTCAGCTCCTACAATGAGCAGTTCTTC
CASSQESVSSYNEQFF
>14|TRBV20-1|TRBJ2-5|few|TRBD2
TGCAGTGCTAGGAGACTAGCGGGGAGAGAGACCCAGTACTTC
CSARRLAGRETQYF
>14|TRBV7-2|TRBJ2-7|.|.
TGTGCCAGCAGCCCCCGATTGGGGCCCTACGAGCAGTACTTC
CASSPRLGPYEQYF
>14|TRBV9|TRBJ2-7|.|.
TGTGCCAGCAGCCCGAGGCGGGCAGGGCTCGAGCAGTACTTC
CASSPRRAGLEQYF
>12|TRBV6-5|TRBJ1-1|.|TRBD1
TGTGCCAGCAGTTTAGGACAGGGAAAAGCTTTCTTT
CASSLGQGKAFF
>13|TRBV6-5|TRBJ1-1|.|.
TGTGCCAGCAGTTACTCCAGAGAATCAGAAGCTTTCTTT
CASSYSRESEAFF
>13|TRBV6-6|TRBJ2-7|few|.
TGTGCCAGCAGTTACTCTACGGACTACGAGCAGTACTTC
CASSYSTDYEQYF
>15|TRBV6-1|TRBJ1-5|.|.
TGTGCCAGCAGCCGCCAGGGGTACCCCAATCAGCCCCAGCATTTT
CASSRQGYPNQPQHF
>15|TRBV7-9|TRBJ1-1|few|.
TGTGCCAGCAGCTTAGCGGGGGAAGTGAGCACTGAAGCTTTCTTT
CASSLAGEVSTEAFF
>15|TRBV5-1|TRBJ1-4|few|.
TGCGCCAGCAGCTCCCTGACAGGAAGGGAGGAAAAACTGTTTTTT
CASSSLTGREEKLFF
>16|TRBV2|TRBJ2-4|.|TRBD2
TGTGCCAGCAGTCTCGGGACTAGCGGAGCCAAAAACATTCAGTACTTC
CASSLGTSGAKNIQYF
>20|TRBV6-2/TRBV6-3|TRBJ1-5|few|TRBD1
TGTGCCAGCAAACCGAATTGGGGGACAGGGGAAAGAAGCAGCAATCAGCCCCAGCATTTT
CASKPNWGTGERSSNQPQHF
>11|TRBV12-5|TRBJ2-7|few|.
TGTGCTAGTGGTCCACAGGGCGGGCAGTACTTC
CASGPQGGQYF
>13|TRBV6-1|TRBJ1-6|.|.
TGTGCCAGCAGGAACAGGGTCGGGTCACCCCTCCACTTT
CASRNRVGSPLHF
>15|TRBV6-5|TRBJ2-3|once|TRBD1
TGTGCCAGCAGTTCCAATGTGAGGGGGCGAGATACGCAGTATTTT
CASSSNVRGRDTQYF
>16|TRBV20-1|TRBJ2-1|.|TRBD2
TGCAGTGCTAGAACTCCCAGCGGGGGCTCCTACAATGAGCAGTTCTTC
CSARTPSGGSYNEQFF